This T cell receptor (beta chain) derives from a study of T-cell memory formation after mild COVID-19 (dated by TCRdb to the early 2020s). Regarding the complete study: Most TCR sequence clusters were specific to one of the two donors. T-cell clones expanding and contracting after mild COVID-19 in two donors were tracked by longitudinal TCRalpha and TCRbeta repertoire sequencing. The cohort was made up of two young adult volunteers, one female and one male, who were previously healthy. Here is what the overall study found, with its caveats: The second-wave clones that peaked on day 37 were not confirmed to be SARS-CoV-2 specific. From day 15 to 85, contracting clones showed balanced CD4/CD8 phenotypes, whereas a second wave of clones that expanded from day 15 to 37 leaned towards CD4+. Contracting CD4+ clones turned up mainly in the CM and EM memory subsets, whereas EMRA was where CD8+ clones were enriched. Some responding clones were detected in pre-infection memory, which suggested that pre-existing cross-reactive memory T cells had joined the SARS-CoV-2 response. Only two mild cases were covered by the study, and larger cohorts that include severe cases with pre-infection samples were considered necessary.

Sequencing was performed on an Illumina NovaSeq 6000. TCRalpha and TCRbeta cDNA libraries were built by 5'RACE with constant-segment primers, adding sample barcodes and unique molecular identifiers. RNA was extracted from every sample with Trizol reagent. Amplification of the libraries took two PCR steps, and the second step added a second sample barcode plus Illumina TruSeq adapters. Libraries were sequenced on an Illumina NovaSeq with 2 x 150 bp paired-end reads. The original pipeline was this. Reads were demultiplexed and collapsed into UMI-guided consensus sequences with migec v1.2.7. With mixcr v2.1.11, UMI consensuses were aligned to TRA and TRB V and J templates and assembled into clonotypes. Clonotypes were classified as expanded or contracted when called significant by both edgeR and NoisET, with noise models trained on biological replicates. For edgeR calls, a false discovery rate-adjusted p below 0.01 and a log2 fold-change threshold of 1 were applied. PCA with hierarchical clustering of max-normalized trajectories of the 1000 most abundant clonotypes was used as exploratory dynamics analysis. Each responding clone was given a CD4 or CD8 phenotype based on the CD4+ and CD8+ repertoires, which had been sequenced separately. TCRdb passed the public sequencing reads through fastp at Q25 and MiXCR, retaining productive beta sequences. Here each entry gathers all rows of one CDR3 protein and keeps the most common genes and DNA. The V and J calls here are based on TCRdb, not the publication. Present in this sample are 470,000 or so distinct CDR3 sequences, more than 15% of which were seen just once. Together, the top ten hold about a fifth of the sample.

V drops 4 bases and J drops 9 bases, leaving 13 bases in between. Based on the germline V gene, the CDR1 and CDR2 sequences are SGHTA and FQGTGA. The CDR3 has 14 amino acids, counting the end cysteine and phenylalanine. Solely the CDR3 DNA is kept, with 42 bases framed from the first base. Ficoll-Paque density gradient centrifugation was used to isolate PBMCs. For this clonotype: The target of this receptor is not known. No much larger clone is present one base from it, and per-base qualities are unavailable.

The specimen sequenced was PBMCs or a T cell subset sorted from them (not recorded which). The TCR originated in a man aged 18 to 30 who had mild COVID-19 (a few samples of this study predate the infection). The sample titles of this study are shuffled in the database, so cell type and time point are left out; the donor was told from shared clones. The rearrangement joined TRBV7-3 to TRBJ1-6; 6 matching bases give a weak D call of TRBD1. In nucleotide form, the sequence is TGTGCCAGCAGCTCCCGAGGGGGGGGTTCACCCCTCCACTTT. This yields the protein CASSSRGGGSPLHF.